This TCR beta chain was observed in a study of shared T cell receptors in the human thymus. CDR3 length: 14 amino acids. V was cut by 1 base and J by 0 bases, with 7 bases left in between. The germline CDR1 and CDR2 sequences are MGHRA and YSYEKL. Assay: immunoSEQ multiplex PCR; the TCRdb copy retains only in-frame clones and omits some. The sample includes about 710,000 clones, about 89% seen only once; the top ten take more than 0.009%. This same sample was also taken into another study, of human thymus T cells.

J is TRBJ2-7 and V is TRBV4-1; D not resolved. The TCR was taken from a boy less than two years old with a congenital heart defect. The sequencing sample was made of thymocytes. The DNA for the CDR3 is TGCGCCAGCAGCCAAGTACCGAGCTCCTACGAGCAGTACTTC. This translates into CASSQVPSSYEQYF.